What follows are 9 T cell receptor beta chains derived from one specimen sequenced in a study of T cell responses to AZD1222 COVID-19 vaccine listed by TCRdb under 2021. The intended sense of this specimen's time point label: about 28 days (+/-7) after the second vaccine dose. Libraries were made using the immunoSEQ multiplex PCR assay. What TCRdb holds here is the immuneACCESS table cut down to in-frame rearrangements. Part of the clones is not present; checked against another copy, under half of the missing clones reflect an unresolved V gene, and the others are unexplained. The sample table holds fewer than 65,000 clones, of which about 90% were seen once. Jointly, the top ten make up more than 14% of the sample. This specimen consisted of peripheral blood, obtained 28 days after the second AZD1222 dose. These receptor sequences come from an adult who received the AZD1222 COVID-19 vaccine.

CDR3: CASSLDLGGNYEQYF. CDR3 DNA sequence: TGCGCCAGCAGCTTGGATCTGGGAGGGAACTACGAGCAGTACTTC. This chain uses TRBV5-1 with TRBJ2-7, with TRBD2 identical over 7 bases. V lost 0 bases to trimming and J lost 3 bases; unmatched junction nucleotides: 6. This CDR3 has 15 residues. Germline values: CDR1 SGHRS, CDR2 YFSETQ.

The CDR3 sequence: CASSLVWEAHEQYF. The CDR3, as DNA: TGTGCCAGCAGCTTAGTGTGGGAGGCCCACGAGCAGTACTTC. The chain uses TRBV7-2 and TRBJ2-7; D is possibly TRBD2 (6 bases). Trimming removed 1 base at V and 5 bases at J, with 12 bases between. Germline V CDR1 and CDR2: SGHTA, FQGNSA. CDR3 length equals 14 residues.

J is TRBJ2-5 and V is TRBV3-1 (or the pseudogene TRBV3-2), with 7 nucleotides matching TRBD1. With V trimmed by 3 bases and J by 2 bases, 3 bases remained unmatched. The germline V gene has CDR1 LGHDT and CDR2 YNNKEL (reference sequence). The CDR3 loop spans 14 amino acids. CDR3 DNA: TGTGCCAGCAGCCATGGGACAGTTCAAGAGACCCAGTACTTC. It encodes CASSHGTVQETQYF.

This sequence joins TRBV2 and TRBJ1-1; D ambiguous. The CDR3 has 15 amino acids. Germline V CDR1 and CDR2: SNHLY, FYNNEI. Trimming pared 5 bases from V and 2 bases from J, leaving 15 bases between. As DNA, the CDR3 is TGTGCCAGCAGTCGGGGAGCCCTCATAAACACTGAAGCTTTCTTT. This encodes CASSRGALINTEAFF.

The CDR3 DNA follows: TGTGCCAGCAGCTTATATGGAGACACCTCCTACAATGAGCAGTTCTTC. Residues: CASSLYGDTSYNEQFF. The V call is TRBV11-3, the J call TRBJ2-1; D call uncertain. The germline gives CDR1 SGHNT, CDR2 YENEEA. The CDR3 has 16 amino acids. Trimming removed 2 bases at V and 0 bases at J, with 11 bases between.

The chain recombines TRBV15 with TRBJ2-3; 10 bases fit TRBD2. The length of the CDR3 is 17 residues. Per germline, CDR1 LNHNV and CDR2 YYDKDF (reference sequence). V shed 4 bases, J shed 7 bases, and the junction held 14 bases outside the gene matches. In DNA form, the CDR3 reads TGTGCCACCAGCAAGAGGACTAGCGGATCGGCGATGCATACGCAGTATTTT. Translated, it gives CATSKRTSGSAMHTQYF.

The chain is built from TRBV3-1 (or the pseudogene TRBV3-2) and TRBJ2-7, with D possibly TRBD2 on 6 matching bases. The CDR3 is 16 residues long. V gave up 0 bases and J gave up 0 bases, with 12 bases separating them. Germline loops: CDR1 LGHDT, CDR2 YNNKEL (reference sequence). Here the CDR3 reads CASSQEGTRGSYEQYF. CDR3 DNA sequence: TGTGCCAGCAGCCAAGAGGGGACTCGAGGCTCCTACGAGCAGTACTTC.

The sample holds one count of this clone. The V gene is TRBV7-2, the J gene TRBJ2-1; D is unresolved. Trimming shortened V by 4 bases and J by 0 bases, and 13 bases separated the two germline ends. CDR3 length: 16 amino acids. Germline values: CDR1 SGHTA, CDR2 FQGNSA. Here the CDR3 DNA reads TGTGCCAGCAGCTCTACGGGTTCGCGCTCCTACAATGAGCAGTTCTTC. Its protein is CASSSTGSRSYNEQFF.

The rearrangement links TRBV7-9 to TRBJ1-5; D uncertain. CDR1 and CDR2 (germline): SEHNR, FQNEAQ (reference sequence). The CDR3 extends over 12 amino acids. The V end was cut by 3 bases, the J end by 8 bases, with 8 bases between. CDR3 protein: CASSFSAKPQHF. CDR3 coding DNA: TGTGCCAGCAGCTTTTCCGCGAAGCCCCAGCATTTT.